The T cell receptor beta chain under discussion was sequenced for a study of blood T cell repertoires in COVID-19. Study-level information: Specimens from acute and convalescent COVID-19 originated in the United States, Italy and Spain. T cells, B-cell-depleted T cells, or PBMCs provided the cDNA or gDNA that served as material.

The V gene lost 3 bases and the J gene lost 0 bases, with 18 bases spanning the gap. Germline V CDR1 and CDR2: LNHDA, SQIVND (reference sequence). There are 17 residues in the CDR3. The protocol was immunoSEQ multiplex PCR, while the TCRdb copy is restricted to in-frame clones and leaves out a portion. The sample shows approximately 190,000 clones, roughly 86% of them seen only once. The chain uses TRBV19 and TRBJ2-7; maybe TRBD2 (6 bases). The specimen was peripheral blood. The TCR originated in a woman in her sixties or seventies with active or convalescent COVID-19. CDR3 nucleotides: TGTGCCAGTAGTATGCCGTCTTCCGCGGGGAGCTCCTACGAGCAGTACTTC. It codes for CASSMPSSAGSSYEQYF. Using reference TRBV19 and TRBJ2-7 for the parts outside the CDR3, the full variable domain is DGGITQSPKYLFRKEGQNVTLSCEQNLNHDAMYWYRQDPGQGLRLIYYSQIVNDFQKGDIAEGYSVSREKKESFPLTVTSAQKNPTAFYLCASSMPSSAGSSYEQYFGPGTRLTVT.